This passage covers 21 T cell receptor beta chains from one sample sequenced in a study of T cell repertoires in cytomegalovirus infection. MiXCR, run by TCRdb on the reads, gives a single entry per CDR3 protein. The sample contains around 140,000 distinct CDR3 sequences, about 6.1% of which appear only once. The sequencing sample was made of PBMCs. These receptors were collected from a human donor in good health (CMV status not recorded). Some clones in this sample may be carry-over from other donors' samples.

J is TRBJ2-7 and V is TRBV20-1; D gene ambiguous. This CDR3 has 13 residues. The germline V gene encodes CDR1 DFQATT and CDR2 SNEGSKA (reference sequence). V was cut by 0 bases and J by 2 bases, with 8 bases left in between. The chain's CDR3 is CSARDQAAYEQYF. The DNA of the CDR3 is TGCAGTGCTAGAGATCAGGCAGCCTACGAGCAGTACTTC.

Many counts were recorded for this clonotype. The chain employs TRBV6-2 or TRBV6-3 and TRBJ1-2; D uncertain. The CDR3 contains 12 residues. Germline V gives CDR1 MNHEY, CDR2 SVGEGT. Trimming stripped 8 bases from V and 0 bases from J, with 7 bases between. The CDR3 coding sequence is TGTGCCAGCGAGGGAGCTAACTATGGCTACACCTTC. Its protein is CASEGANYGYTF.

This clonotype was observed at least ten times. The rearrangement uses TRBV2 and TRBJ2-5, with D tentatively TRBD1 (6 bases). The CDR3 is made up of 14 amino acids. Per germline, CDR1 SNHLY and CDR2 FYNNEI. V lost 9 bases, J lost 2 bases, and 16 bases lay in between. The chain's CDR3 is CASTTQTGQETQYF. CDR3 coding DNA: TGTGCCAGTACAACCCAGACAGGACAAGAGACCCAGTACTTC.

This chain joins TRBV20-1 and TRBJ2-5; possible D gene TRBD2, 5 bases. The germline V gene has CDR1 DFQATT and CDR2 SNEGSKA (reference sequence). V lost 6 bases to trimming and J lost 5 bases, with 19 bases between them. The CDR3 spans 14 residues. This CDR3 is CSATAPGKRETQYF. Here the CDR3 DNA reads TGCAGTGCCACAGCGCCGGGGAAGAGGGAGACCCAGTACTTC.

This clonotype occurred many times. The rearrangement joins TRBV7-9 to TRBJ2-5; D not certain. This CDR3 is built from 14 residues. Trimming removed 0 bases from V and 4 bases from J, with 9 bases in between. CDR1 and CDR2 (germline): SEHNR, FQNEAQ (reference sequence). The CDR3 bases are TGTGCCAGCAGCTTAGCAGTTTCAACAGAGACCCAGTACTTC. This translates into CASSLAVSTETQYF. Filled out from reference TRBV7-9 and TRBJ2-5, the complete variable domain reads DTGVSQNPRHKITKRGQNVTFRCDPISEHNRLYWYRQTLGQGPEFLTYFQNEAQLEKSRLLSDRFSAERPKGSFSTLEIQRTEQGDSAMYLCASSLAVSTETQYFGPGTRLLVL.

This clonotype was counted a few times. The rearrangement uses TRBV29-1 and TRBJ1-2; D may be TRBD1 (6 bases). V shed 3 bases and J shed 2 bases, with 7 bases lying between them. The CDR3 is made up of 12 amino acids. Germline CDR1 is SQVTM and CDR2 is ANQGSEA. The CDR3 loop is CSVEDSNYGYTF. CDR3 in DNA: TGCAGCGTTGAGGACAGCAACTATGGCTACACCTTC.

V and J are TRBV30 and TRBJ1-1; 10 bases align to TRBD1. The J segment lost 5 bases and the V segment lost 1 base, leaving 7 bases of the junction unmatched. Germline V gene sequence: CDR1 GTSNPN, CDR2 SVGIG (reference sequence). The CDR3 consists of 15 residues. This CDR3 reads CAWSEEDRGKTEAFF. The CDR3 DNA reads as TGTGCCTGGAGTGAAGAGGACAGGGGGAAAACTGAAGCTTTCTTT.

The V and J genes are TRBV15 and TRBJ1-1; the match to TRBD1 covers 12 bases. Per germline, CDR1 LNHNV and CDR2 YYDKDF (reference sequence). This CDR3 spans 15 amino acids. V dropped 5 bases and J dropped 5; count of bases not matched to a gene: 6. CDR3 in DNA: TGTGCCACCAGCGGGGACAGGGGGCTGGGGACTGAAGCTTTCTTT. It is translated as CATSGDRGLGTEAFF.

This clonotype occurred many times. The J gene is TRBJ2-1, the V gene TRBV2; maybe TRBD1 (5 bases). This CDR3 is 13 amino acids long. Germline V gene data show CDR1 as SNHLY and CDR2 as FYNNEI. V lost 10 bases and J lost 6, with 16 bases in between. CDR3 DNA sequence: TGTGCCACCCAGGGAAGACAGACCAATGAGCAGTTCTTC. Its translation is CATQGRQTNEQFF.

Only a few counts were recorded for this clonotype. This rearrangement joins TRBV2 to TRBJ2-4; a weak D match, TRBD2 (6 bases). With 5 bases removed from V and 5 bases from J, the gap between germline ends came to 19 bases. The CDR3 runs to 16 residues. Per the germline V gene, CDR1 is SNHLY and CDR2 is FYNNEI. The CDR3 here is CASSPTGGRGENIQYF. For the CDR3, the DNA is TGTGCCAGCAGTCCTACCGGGGGACGTGGGGAAAACATTCAGTACTTC.

This rearrangement joins TRBV7-3 to TRBJ1-2; D uncertain. Germline values: CDR1 SGHTA, CDR2 FQGTGA. This CDR3 contains 15 residues. V was clipped by 3 bases and J by 6 bases, with 17 bases between them. CDR3 region: CASSFPGDGRDGYTF. In DNA, the CDR3 is TGTGCCAGCAGCTTCCCGGGCGACGGAAGGGATGGCTACACCTTC.

This clonotype was observed many times. V and J are TRBV7-2 and TRBJ2-2; unclear D gene. Trimming left V 8 bases short and J 6 bases short, with 13 bases between. This CDR3 comprises 13 residues. Germline-derived CDR1 and CDR2 are SGHTA and FQGNSA. The CDR3 DNA sequence: TGTGCCAGCGGCCTCGCTGGGGCCGGGGAGCTGTTTTTT. Encoded protein: CASGLAGAGELFF.

This clonotype was detected only a few times. The rearrangement joins TRBV7-2 to TRBJ2-4, with D possibly matching TRBD2 (6 bases). Between the trimmed V and J ends, which lost 1 base and 2 bases, there was a span of 12 bases. The CDR3 length is 16 residues. Germline CDR1 SGHTA, CDR2 FQGNSA. CDR3: CASSLVRGVTKNIQYF. In DNA, the CDR3 is TGTGCCAGCAGCTTAGTGCGGGGAGTGACCAAAAACATTCAGTACTTC.

Details on this clonotype: A clone one base away is much larger, so this may be a read error. The chain joins TRBV7-3 to TRBJ1-6, with D perhaps TRBD1 (6 bases). This CDR3 has 15 residues. Germline CDR1 SGHTA, CDR2 FQGTGA. Trimming removed 5 bases at V and 10 bases at J, with 18 bases between. The CDR3 is CASSVFSGELSPLHF. The CDR3 DNA reads as TGTGCCAGCAGCGTCTTTTCAGGGGAGTTGTCACCCCTCCACTTT. The entire variable domain, with the rest obtained from reference TRBV7-3 and TRBJ1-6, is as follows: GAGVSQTPSNKVTEKGKYVELRCDPISGHTALYWYRQSLGQGPEFLIYFQGTGAADDSGLPNDRFFAVRPEGSVSTLKIQRTERGDSAVYLCASSVFSGELSPLHFGNGTRLTVT.

This clonotype was seen a handful of times. V usage is TRBV5-1 and J usage is TRBJ2-7; 11 nucleotides match TRBD2. Germline CDR1 is SGHRS and CDR2 is YFSETQ. The CDR3 totals 15 residues. V gave up 4 bases and J gave up 2 bases; unmatched junction bases: 5. The CDR3: CASSPGTSGPYEQYF. CDR3 DNA: TGCGCCAGCAGCCCCGGGACTAGCGGTCCCTACGAGCAGTACTTC.

Many counts were recorded for this clonotype. This chain uses TRBV7-8 with TRBJ2-7; the D gene is possibly TRBD1 (6 bases). There are 15 residues in the CDR3. Germline V gene sequence: CDR1 SGHVS, CDR2 FQNEAQ. Trimming left V 0 bases short and J 5 bases short, with 14 bases between. CDR3 region: CASSLADSRWNEQYF. The CDR3 DNA reads as TGTGCCAGCAGCTTAGCGGACAGCCGGTGGAACGAGCAGTACTTC.

The sample holds many counts of this clonotype. The chain links TRBV29-1 to TRBJ2-4; TRBD1 or TRBD2 may be the D gene (5 bases each). The V end lost 4 bases, the J end lost 9 bases, and 19 bases lay between the germline ends. Germline assignment: CDR1 SQVTM and CDR2 ANQGSEA. The CDR3 consists of 14 residues. This CDR3 is CSVVLGVPSGIQYF. The CDR3, as DNA: TGCAGCGTTGTACTAGGGGTCCCGTCTGGCATTCAGTACTTC.

This clonotype was found a few times. The V call is TRBV11-2, the J call TRBJ1-1; the D is unclear. The CDR3 covers 13 residues. CDR1 is SGHAT, CDR2 FQNNGV, per germline. V was trimmed by 0 bases and J by 5 bases, leaving 7 bases between them. CDR3 nucleotide sequence: TGTGCCAGCAGCTTAGAGGCCCGTACTGAAGCTTTCTTT. Protein product: CASSLEARTEAFF.

The chain links TRBV29-1 to TRBJ2-7, with no clear D. Looked up from germline, CDR1 is SQVTM and CDR2 is ANQGSEA. Trimming removed 4 bases at V and 4 bases at J, with 5 bases between. The CDR3 loop spans 10 amino acids. For the CDR3, the DNA is TGCAGCGTTGGCGGTTACGAGCAGTACTTC. This codes for CSVGGYEQYF.

Many counts were recorded for this clonotype. V is TRBV11-3 and J is TRBJ2-3, with TRBD2 identical over 7 bases. V lost 5 bases and J lost 9; bases outside the gene matches: 5. Germline lookup yields CDR1 SGHNT and CDR2 YENEEA. This CDR3 has 12 amino acids. This CDR3 is CASSRGRDTQYF. The CDR3 bases are TGTGCCAGCAGCCGTGGGAGGGACACGCAGTATTTT. Looking up the rest from reference TRBV11-3 and TRBJ2-3 gives the full variable domain: EAGVVQSPRYKIIEKKQPVAFWCNPISGHNTLYWYLQNLGQGPELLIRYENEEAVDDSQLPKDRFSAERLKGVDSTLKIQPAELGDSAVYLCASSRGRDTQYFGPGTRLTVL.

Regarding this clonotype: A read error may produce the germline difference seen at one junction end. The chain combines TRBV15 with TRBJ1-1, with 9 nucleotides matching TRBD1. The CDR3 totals 15 residues. Germline V gives CDR1 LNHNV, CDR2 YYDKDF (reference sequence). The CDR3 DNA reads TGTGCCACCAGCGGAGACAGGGGGACGGCTCAGCTAGCTTTCTTT. Translated: CATSGDRGTAQLAFF.